This TCR beta chain is from a study of control samples from healthy donors and cancer patients. Trimming removed 3 bases at V and 2 bases at J, with 14 bases between. This CDR3 is 16 amino acids long. The germline V gene encodes CDR1 ENHRY and CDR2 SYGVKD. Produced via immunoSEQ multiplex PCR; TCRdb's table is partial and in-frame only. Of about 120,000 clones detected, 88% appear once; the ten largest clones hold over 2%. The sequenced sample was blood. This chain uses TRBV10-3 with TRBJ1-5; tentatively, D is TRBD1 (6 bases). This TCR was recovered from a woman in her seventies in good health. DNA of the CDR3: TGTGCCATCAGTGAAGGGGGAGGATTTGGCAATCAGCCCCAGCATTTT. The encoded protein is CAISEGGGFGNQPQHF.